The source of this T cell receptor beta chain is a study of blood T cell repertoires in COVID-19. Some clones are missing from TCRdb's copy, which holds only in-frame ones; the method was immunoSEQ multiplex PCR. The sample carries more than 95,000 clones, about 86% recorded once. The CDR3 is 16 residues long. The V segment lost 4 bases and the J segment 2 bases; nucleotides outside the gene matches: 7. Germline CDR1 reads MGHRA; CDR2 reads YSYEKL. Sequencing was done on a sample of peripheral blood. This clonotype was obtained from an elderly woman with active or convalescent COVID-19. The gene calls are TRBV4-1 and TRBJ2-3; 9 bases agree with TRBD1. The CDR3 sequence is CASSPQQGAPTDTQYF. DNA of the CDR3: TGCGCCAGCAGCCCCCAACAGGGGGCACCCACAGATACGCAGTATTTT.